The entry below gives a single TCR beta chain sequence along with its context. The CDR3 has 15 amino acids. The germline V gene has CDR1 SGDLS and CDR2 YYNGEE. V lost 4 bases and J 2 bases, leaving 14 bases between the germline ends. The source of the sample is a study of technical replicates of blood from a handful of donors. Generated by immunoSEQ multiplex PCR, the TCRdb table keeps only in-frame clones and is missing some. The sample has tens of thousands of clones; around 93% are singletons. The sample taken for sequencing was T cells isolated from PBMCs. The rearrangement links TRBV9 to TRBJ2-3; weak D call: TRBD2 (7 bases). The clonotype comes from a human donor in good health. The CDR3 protein is CASSLGGPHTDTQYF. The CDR3 DNA reads as TGTGCCAGCAGCCTGGGGGGGCCACACACAGATACGCAGTATTTT.